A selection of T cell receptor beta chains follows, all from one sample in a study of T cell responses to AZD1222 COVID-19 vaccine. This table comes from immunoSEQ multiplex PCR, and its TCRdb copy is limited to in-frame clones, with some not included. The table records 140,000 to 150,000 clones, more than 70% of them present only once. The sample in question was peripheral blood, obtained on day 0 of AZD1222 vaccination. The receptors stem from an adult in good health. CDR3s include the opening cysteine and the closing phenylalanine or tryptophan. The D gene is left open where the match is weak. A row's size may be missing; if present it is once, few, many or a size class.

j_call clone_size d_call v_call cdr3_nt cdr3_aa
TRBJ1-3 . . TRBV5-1 TGCGCCAGCAGCTTCGACGGGGGAATTGGAAACACCATATATTTT CASSFDGGIGNTIYF
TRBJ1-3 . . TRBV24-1 TGTGCCACCAGGATGGGACACTTCTCTGGAAACACCATATATTTT CATRMGHFSGNTIYF
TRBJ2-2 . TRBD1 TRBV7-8 TGTGCCAGCAGCTTCCGACAGGGGGCCAACACCGGGGAGCTGTTTTTT CASSFRQGANTGELFF
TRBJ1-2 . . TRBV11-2 TGTGCCAGCAGCTTTGGCAACACCTATGGCTACACCTTC CASSFGNTYGYTF
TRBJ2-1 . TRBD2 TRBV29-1 TGCAGCGTTGGAGGGTTTAGGAGCGGGAGTCCCTACAATGAGCAGTTCTTC CSVGGFRSGSPYNEQFF
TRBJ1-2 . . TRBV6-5 TGTGCCAGCACCCACGACCTATTCTATGGCTACACCTTC CASTHDLFYGYTF
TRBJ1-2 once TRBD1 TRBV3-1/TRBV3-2 TGTGCCAGCAGCCCACTCGGACAGGGCGCTAACTATGACTACACCTTC CASSPLGQGANYDYTF
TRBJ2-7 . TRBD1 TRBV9 TGTGCCAGCAGCGTTACAGGGGGTTACGAGCAGTACTTC CASSVTGGYEQYF
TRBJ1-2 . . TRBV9 TGTGCCAGCAGCGTAGACAGGCTTCCTTATGGCTACACCTTC CASSVDRLPYGYTF
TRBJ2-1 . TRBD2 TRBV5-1 TGCGCCAGCAGCCCCAGGGTACTAGCGGGGGCTGAGCAGTTCTTC CASSPRVLAGAEQFF
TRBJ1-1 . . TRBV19 TGTGCCAGTAGTACTAGGACGCCGATGAACACTGAAGCTTTCTTT CASSTRTPMNTEAFF
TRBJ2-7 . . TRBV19 TGTGCCAGTAGCAGTGGACCGTACGAGCAGTACTTC CASSSGPYEQYF
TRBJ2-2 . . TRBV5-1 TGCGCCAGCAGCCAAATGCTCGGGACCGGGGAGCTGTTTTTT CASSQMLGTGELFF
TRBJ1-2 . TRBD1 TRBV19 TGTGCCAGTAGACGGGACAGCGAAAACTATGGCTACACCTTC CASRRDSENYGYTF
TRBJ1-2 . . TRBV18 TGTGCCAGCTCACCGGATGACTATGGCTACACCTTC CASSPDDYGYTF
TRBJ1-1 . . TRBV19 TGTGCCAGTAGTTTCAGGGGCTCGATGAACACTGAAGCTTTCTTT CASSFRGSMNTEAFF
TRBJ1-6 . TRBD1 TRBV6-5 TGTGCCAGCAGTTGGGACAGCCGAAATTCACCCCTCCACTTT CASSWDSRNSPLHF
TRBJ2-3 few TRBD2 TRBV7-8 TGTGCCAGCAGCTTATTTAGCGGGGGGGCTGTTACAGATACGCAGTATTTT CASSLFSGGAVTDTQYF
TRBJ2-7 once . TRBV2 TGTGCCAGCAGCGCGGGGCAGGGGCGTATGAGCTCCTACGAGCAGTACTTC CASSAGQGRMSSYEQYF
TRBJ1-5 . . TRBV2 TGTGCCAGCAGTGAGCGGGCCCAGCCCCAGCATTTT CASSERAQPQHF
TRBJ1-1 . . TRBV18 TGTGCCAGCTCGTGGGGATTCGGTGGTGAAGCTTTCTTT CASSWGFGGEAFF
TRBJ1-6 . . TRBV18 TGTGCCAGCTCCCAGATACAGGGCGGGGATTCACCCCTCCACTTT CASSQIQGGDSPLHF
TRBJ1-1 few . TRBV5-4 TGTGCCAGCAGCTTGCGGCCACCATACACTGAAGCTTTCTTT CASSLRPPYTEAFF
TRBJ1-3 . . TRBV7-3 TGTGCCAGCAGCCCGGGGCTCTCTGGTGGAAACACCATATATTTT CASSPGLSGGNTIYF
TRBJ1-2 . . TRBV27 TGTGCCAGCAGTATAACAGCGGCGGGAGGCTATGGCTACACCTTC CASSITAAGGYGYTF
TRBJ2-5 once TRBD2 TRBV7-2 TGTGCCAGCAGCTTAGCGATTGTAGGACCGGGGGGGACCCAGTACTTC CASSLAIVGPGGTQYF
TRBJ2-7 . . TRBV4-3 TGCGCCAGCAGCCAAGAGTCTGGGGAGGACTACGAGCAGTACTTC CASSQESGEDYEQYF
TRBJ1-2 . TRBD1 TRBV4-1 TGCGCCAGCAGCCAAGATCCAGGGGGAGTGGTGGGCTACACCTTC CASSQDPGGVVGYTF
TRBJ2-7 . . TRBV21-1 TGTGCCGGAGCCTTTGGACAGGCGCCGAACTACGAGCAGTACTTC CAGAFGQAPNYEQYF
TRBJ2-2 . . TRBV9 TGTGCCAGCAGCGTAGTGAATGAGCGTTGGGAAACCGGGGAGCTGTTTTTT CASSVVNERWETGELFF
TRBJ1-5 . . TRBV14 TGTGCCAGCAGCCCTGATAGCAATCAGCCCCAGCATTTT CASSPDSNQPQHF
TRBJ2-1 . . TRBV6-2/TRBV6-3 TGTGCCAGCAGTTCCGGGAATGAGCAGTTCTTC CASSSGNEQFF
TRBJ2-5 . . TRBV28 TGTGCCAGCAGTTCCCCAGCGGCCCAAGAGACCCAGTACTTC CASSSPAAQETQYF
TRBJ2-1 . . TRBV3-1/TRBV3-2 TGTGCCAGCAGCCAAGGTGGGGGGGAGCAGTTCTTC CASSQGGGEQFF
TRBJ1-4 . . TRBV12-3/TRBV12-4 TGTGCCAGCAGTTTAGGGGGTGTTGAAAAACTGTTTTTT CASSLGGVEKLFF
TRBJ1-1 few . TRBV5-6 TGTGCCAGCAGCTTGGGGGGCGCAGGCTGGGACACTGAAGCTTTCTTT CASSLGGAGWDTEAFF
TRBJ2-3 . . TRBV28 TGTGCCAGCAGTGGACTTTCAGATACGCAGTATTTT CASSGLSDTQYF
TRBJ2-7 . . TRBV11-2 TGTGCCAGCAGCTTTGAACAGGCCGAGCAGTACTTC CASSFEQAEQYF
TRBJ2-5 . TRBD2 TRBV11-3 TGTGCCAGCAGCGTCGGGACTAGCGGGGAGACCCAGTACTTC CASSVGTSGETQYF
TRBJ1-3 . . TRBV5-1 TGCGCCAGCAGCCCGGGGACGGCTGGAAACACCATATATTTT CASSPGTAGNTIYF
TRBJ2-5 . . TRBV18 TGTGCCAGCTCAGAAACCCCCCAAGAGACCCAGTACTTC CASSETPQETQYF
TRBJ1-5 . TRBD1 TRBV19 TGTGCCAGTAGTCCCTACGACAGGGGCGCTGGCAATCAGCCCCAGCATTTT CASSPYDRGAGNQPQHF
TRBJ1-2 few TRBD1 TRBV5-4 TGTGCCAGCAGCTTCCGGGACAGAATTAACTATGGCTACACCTTC CASSFRDRINYGYTF
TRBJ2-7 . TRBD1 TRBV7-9 TGTGCCAGCAGCAAAAGAGGGACAGGGTCCTCCGAGCAGTACTTC CASSKRGTGSSEQYF
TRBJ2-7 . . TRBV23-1 TGCGCCAGCAGTCAAGTGACTCCGGGGGCCTACGAGCAGTACTTC CASSQVTPGAYEQYF
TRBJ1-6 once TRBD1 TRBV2 TGTGCCAGCAAGCCCCTTTCGGACAGGGGATTCTATAATTCACCCCTCCACTTT CASKPLSDRGFYNSPLHF
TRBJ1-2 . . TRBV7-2 TGTGCCAGCAGCTTAGCGGTTGCCTCTGGCTACACCTTC CASSLAVASGYTF
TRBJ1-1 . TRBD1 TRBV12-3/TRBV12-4 TGTGCCAGCACAATGACAGGGGTCACTGAAGCTTTCTTT CASTMTGVTEAFF